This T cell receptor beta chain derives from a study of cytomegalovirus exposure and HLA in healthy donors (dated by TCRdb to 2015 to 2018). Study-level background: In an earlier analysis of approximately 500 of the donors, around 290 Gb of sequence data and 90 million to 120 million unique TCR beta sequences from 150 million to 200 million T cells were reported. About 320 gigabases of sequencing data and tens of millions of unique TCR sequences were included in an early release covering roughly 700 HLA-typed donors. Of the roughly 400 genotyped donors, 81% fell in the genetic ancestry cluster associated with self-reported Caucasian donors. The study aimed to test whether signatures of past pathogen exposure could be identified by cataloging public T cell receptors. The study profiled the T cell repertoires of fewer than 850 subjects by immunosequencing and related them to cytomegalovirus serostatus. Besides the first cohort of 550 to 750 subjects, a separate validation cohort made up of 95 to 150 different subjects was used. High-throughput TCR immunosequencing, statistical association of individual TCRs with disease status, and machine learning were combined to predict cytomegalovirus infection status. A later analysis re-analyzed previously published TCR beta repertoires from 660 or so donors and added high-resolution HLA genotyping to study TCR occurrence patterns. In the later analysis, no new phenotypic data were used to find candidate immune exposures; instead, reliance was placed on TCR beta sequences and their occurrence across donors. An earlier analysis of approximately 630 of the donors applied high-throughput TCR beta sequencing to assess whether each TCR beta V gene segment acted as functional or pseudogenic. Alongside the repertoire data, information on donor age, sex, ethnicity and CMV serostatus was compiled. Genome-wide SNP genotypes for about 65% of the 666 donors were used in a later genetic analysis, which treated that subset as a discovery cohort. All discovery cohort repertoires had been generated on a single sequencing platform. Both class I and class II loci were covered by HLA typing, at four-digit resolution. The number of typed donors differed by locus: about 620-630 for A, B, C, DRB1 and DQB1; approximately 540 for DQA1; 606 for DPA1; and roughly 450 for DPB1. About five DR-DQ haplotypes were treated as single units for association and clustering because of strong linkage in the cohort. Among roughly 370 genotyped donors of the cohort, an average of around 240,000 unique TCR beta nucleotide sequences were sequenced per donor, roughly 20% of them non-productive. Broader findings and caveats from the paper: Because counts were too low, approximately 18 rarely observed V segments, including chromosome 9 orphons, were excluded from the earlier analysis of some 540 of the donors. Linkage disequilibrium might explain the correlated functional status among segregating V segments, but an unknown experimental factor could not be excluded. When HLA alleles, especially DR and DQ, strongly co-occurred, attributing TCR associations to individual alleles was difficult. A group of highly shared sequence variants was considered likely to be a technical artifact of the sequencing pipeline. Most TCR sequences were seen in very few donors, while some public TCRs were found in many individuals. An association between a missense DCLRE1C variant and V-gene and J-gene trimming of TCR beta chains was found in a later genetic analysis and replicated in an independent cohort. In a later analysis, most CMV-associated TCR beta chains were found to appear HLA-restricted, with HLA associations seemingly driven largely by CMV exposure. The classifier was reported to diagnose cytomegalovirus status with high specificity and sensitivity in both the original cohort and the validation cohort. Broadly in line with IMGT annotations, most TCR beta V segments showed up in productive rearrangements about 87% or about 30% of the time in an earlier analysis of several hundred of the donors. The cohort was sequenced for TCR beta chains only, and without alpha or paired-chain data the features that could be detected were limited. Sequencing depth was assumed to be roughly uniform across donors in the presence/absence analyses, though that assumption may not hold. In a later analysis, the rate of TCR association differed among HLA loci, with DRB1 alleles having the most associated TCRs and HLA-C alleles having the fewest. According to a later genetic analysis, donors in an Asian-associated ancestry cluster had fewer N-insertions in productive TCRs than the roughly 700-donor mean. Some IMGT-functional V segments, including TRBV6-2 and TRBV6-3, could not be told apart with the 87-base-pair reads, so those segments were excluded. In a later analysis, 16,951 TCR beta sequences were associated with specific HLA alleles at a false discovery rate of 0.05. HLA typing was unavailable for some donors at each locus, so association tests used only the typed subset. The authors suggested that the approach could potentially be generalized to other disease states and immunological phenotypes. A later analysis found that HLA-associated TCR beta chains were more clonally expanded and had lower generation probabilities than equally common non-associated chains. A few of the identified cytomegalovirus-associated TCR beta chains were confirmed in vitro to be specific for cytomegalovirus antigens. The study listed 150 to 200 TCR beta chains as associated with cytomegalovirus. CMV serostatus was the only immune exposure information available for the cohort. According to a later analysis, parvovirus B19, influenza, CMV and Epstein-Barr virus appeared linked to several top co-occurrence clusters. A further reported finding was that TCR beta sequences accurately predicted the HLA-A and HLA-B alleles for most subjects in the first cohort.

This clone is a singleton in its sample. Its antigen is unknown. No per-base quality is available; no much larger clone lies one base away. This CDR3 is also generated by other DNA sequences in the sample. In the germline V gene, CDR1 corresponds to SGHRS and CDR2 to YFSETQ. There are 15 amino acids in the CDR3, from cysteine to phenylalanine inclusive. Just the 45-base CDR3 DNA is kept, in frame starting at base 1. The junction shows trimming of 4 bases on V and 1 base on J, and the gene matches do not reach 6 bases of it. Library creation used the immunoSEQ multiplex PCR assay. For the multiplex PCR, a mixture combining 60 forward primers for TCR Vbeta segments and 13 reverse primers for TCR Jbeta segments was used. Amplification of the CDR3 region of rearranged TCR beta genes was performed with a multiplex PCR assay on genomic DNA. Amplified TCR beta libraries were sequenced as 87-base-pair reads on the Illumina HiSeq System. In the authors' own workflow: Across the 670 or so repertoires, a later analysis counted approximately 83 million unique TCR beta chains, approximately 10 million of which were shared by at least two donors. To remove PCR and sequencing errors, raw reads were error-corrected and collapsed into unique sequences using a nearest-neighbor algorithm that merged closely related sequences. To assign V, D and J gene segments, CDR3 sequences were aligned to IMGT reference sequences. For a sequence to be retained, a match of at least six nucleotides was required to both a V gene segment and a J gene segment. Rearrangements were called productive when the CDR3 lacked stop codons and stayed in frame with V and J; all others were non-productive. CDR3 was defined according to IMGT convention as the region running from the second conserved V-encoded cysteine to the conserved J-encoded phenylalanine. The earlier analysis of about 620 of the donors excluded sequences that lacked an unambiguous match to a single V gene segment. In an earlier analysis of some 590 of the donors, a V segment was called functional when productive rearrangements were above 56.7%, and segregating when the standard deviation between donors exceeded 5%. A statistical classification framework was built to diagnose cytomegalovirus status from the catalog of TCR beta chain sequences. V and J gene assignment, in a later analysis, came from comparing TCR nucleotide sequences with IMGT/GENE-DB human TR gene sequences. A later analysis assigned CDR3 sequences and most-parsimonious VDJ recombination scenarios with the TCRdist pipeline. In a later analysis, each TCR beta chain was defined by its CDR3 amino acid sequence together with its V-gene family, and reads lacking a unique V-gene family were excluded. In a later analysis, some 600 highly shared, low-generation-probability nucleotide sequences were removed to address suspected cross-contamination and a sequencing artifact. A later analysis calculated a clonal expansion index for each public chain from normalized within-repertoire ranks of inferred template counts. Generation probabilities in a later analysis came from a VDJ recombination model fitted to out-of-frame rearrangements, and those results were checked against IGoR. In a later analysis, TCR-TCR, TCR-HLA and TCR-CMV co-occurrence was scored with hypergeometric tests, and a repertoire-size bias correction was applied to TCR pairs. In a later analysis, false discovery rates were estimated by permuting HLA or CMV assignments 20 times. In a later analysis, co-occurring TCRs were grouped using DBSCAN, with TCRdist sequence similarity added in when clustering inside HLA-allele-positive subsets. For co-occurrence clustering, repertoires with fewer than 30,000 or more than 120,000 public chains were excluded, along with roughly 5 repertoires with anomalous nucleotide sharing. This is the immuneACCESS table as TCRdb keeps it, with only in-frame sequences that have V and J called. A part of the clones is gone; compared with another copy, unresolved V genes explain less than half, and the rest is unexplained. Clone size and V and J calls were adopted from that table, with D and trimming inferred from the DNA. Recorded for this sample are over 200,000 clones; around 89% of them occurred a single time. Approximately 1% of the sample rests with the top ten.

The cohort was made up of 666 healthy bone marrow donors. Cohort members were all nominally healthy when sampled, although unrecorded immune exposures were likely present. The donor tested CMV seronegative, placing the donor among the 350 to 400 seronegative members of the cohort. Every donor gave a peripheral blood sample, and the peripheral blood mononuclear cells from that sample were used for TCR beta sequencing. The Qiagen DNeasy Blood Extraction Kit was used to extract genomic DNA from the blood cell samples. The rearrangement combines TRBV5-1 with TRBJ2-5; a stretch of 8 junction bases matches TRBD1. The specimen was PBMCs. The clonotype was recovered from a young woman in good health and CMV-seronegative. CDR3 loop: CASSLRDRGQETQYF. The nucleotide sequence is TGCGCCAGCAGCCTAAGAGACAGGGGCCAAGAGACCCAGTACTTC.